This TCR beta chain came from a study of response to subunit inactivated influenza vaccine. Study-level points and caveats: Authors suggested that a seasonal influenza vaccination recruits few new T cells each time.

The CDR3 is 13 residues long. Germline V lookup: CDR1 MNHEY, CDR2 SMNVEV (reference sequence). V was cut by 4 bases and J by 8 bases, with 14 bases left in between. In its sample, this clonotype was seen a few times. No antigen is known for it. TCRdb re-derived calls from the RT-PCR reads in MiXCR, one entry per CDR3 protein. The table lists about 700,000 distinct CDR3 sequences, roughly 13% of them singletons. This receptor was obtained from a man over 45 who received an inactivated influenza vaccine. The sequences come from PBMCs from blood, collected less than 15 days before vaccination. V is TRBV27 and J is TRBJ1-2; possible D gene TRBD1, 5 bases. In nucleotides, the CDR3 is TGTGCCAGCAGTTATAGGGACCTGCGGGGCTACACCTTC. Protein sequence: CASSYRDLRGYTF.